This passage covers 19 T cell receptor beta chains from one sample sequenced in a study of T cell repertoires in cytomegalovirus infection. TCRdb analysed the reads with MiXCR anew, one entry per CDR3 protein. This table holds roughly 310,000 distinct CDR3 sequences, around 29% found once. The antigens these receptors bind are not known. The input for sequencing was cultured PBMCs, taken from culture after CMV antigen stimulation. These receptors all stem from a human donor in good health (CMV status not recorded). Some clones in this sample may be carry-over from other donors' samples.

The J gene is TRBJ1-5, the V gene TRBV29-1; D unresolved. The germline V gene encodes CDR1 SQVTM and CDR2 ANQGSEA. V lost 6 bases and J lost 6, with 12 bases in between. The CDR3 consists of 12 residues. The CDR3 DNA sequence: TGCAGCGTAGCAGACACGAGTCAGCCCCAGCATTTT. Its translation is CSVADTSQPQHF.

This chain's CDR3 is CSAPWTGDEKLFF. CDR3 DNA: TGCAGTGCTCCTTGGACAGGGGACGAAAAACTGTTTTTT. V usage is TRBV20-1 and J usage is TRBJ1-4, with 9 nucleotides matching TRBD1. Germline loops: CDR1 DFQATT, CDR2 SNEGSKA (reference sequence). The CDR3 is made up of 13 amino acids. The J segment lost 8 bases and the V segment lost 5 bases, leaving 6 bases of the junction unmatched.

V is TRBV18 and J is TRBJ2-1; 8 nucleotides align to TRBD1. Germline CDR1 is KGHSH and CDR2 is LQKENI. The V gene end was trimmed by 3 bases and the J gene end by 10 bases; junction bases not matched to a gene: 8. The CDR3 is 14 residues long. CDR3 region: CASSPGQDWQEQFF. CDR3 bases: TGTGCCAGCTCACCGGGACAGGACTGGCAGGAGCAGTTCTTC.

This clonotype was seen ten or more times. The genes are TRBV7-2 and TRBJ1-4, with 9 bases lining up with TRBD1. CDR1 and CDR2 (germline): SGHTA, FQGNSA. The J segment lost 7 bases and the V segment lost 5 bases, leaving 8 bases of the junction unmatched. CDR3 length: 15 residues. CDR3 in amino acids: CASSPRDREGEKLFF. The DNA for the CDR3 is TGTGCCAGCAGCCCAAGGGACAGGGAGGGTGAAAAACTGTTTTTT. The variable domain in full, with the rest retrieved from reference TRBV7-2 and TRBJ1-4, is GAGVSQSPSNKVTEKGKDVELRCDPISGHTALYWYRQSLGQGLEFLIYFQGNSAPDKSGLPSDRFSAERTGGSVSTLTIQRTQQEDSAVYLCASSPRDREGEKLFFGSGTQLSVL.

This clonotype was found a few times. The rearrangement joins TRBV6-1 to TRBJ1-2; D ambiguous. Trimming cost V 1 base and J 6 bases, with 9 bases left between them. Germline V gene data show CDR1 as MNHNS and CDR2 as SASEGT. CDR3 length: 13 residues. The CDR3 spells CASSEDRRNGYTF. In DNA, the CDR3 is TGTGCCAGCAGTGAAGACCGACGGAATGGCTACACCTTC.

The CDR3 DNA reads as TGTGCCAGCAGCTTAGCCACCGAGGGTGGGGAGACCCAGTACTTC. Translated: CASSLATEGGETQYF. The chain joins TRBV7-9 to TRBJ2-5, with D perhaps matching TRBD2 (5 bases). From germline, CDR1 is SEHNR and CDR2 FQNEAQ (reference sequence). V was trimmed by 0 bases and J by 5 bases, leaving 13 bases between them. The CDR3 is 15 amino acids.

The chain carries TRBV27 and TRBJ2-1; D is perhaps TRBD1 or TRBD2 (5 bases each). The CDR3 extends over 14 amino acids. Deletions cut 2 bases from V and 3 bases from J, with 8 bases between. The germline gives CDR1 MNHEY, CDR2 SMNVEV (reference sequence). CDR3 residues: CASSLRDVYNEQFF. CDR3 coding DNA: TGTGCCAGCAGTTTAAGGGACGTCTACAATGAGCAGTTCTTC.

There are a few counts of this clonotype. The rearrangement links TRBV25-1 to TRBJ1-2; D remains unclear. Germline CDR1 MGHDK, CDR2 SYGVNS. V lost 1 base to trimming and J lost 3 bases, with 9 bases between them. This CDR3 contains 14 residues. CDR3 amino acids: CASSESTIYYGYTF. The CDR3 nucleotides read TGTGCCAGCAGTGAATCGACAATCTACTATGGCTACACCTTC.

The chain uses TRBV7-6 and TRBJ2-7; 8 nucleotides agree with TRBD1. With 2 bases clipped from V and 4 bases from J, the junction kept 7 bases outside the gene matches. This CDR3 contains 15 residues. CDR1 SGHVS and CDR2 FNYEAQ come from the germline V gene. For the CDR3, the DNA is TGTGCCAGCAGCTTATTCGGGACAGGTGATTACGAGCAGTACTTC. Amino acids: CASSLFGTGDYEQYF.

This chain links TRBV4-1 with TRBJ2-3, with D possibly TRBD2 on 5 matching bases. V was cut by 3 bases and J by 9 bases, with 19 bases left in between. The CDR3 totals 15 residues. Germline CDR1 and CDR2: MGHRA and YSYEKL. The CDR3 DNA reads TGCGCCAGCAGCCAGGCTCTTGGGAGAGGCCGGACGCAGTATTTT. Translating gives CASSQALGRGRTQYF.

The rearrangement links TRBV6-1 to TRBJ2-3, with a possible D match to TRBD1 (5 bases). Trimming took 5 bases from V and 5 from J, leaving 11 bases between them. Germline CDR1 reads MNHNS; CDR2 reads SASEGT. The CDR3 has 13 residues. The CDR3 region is CASSPRVEDTQYF. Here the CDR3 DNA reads TGTGCCAGCAGTCCCAGGGTTGAAGATACGCAGTATTTT.

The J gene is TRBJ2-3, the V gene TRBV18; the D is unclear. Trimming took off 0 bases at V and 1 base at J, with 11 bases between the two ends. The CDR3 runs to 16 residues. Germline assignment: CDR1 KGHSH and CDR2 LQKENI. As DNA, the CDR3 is TGTGCCAGCTCACCACCGGCTGATCGGGGCACAGATACGCAGTATTTT. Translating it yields CASSPPADRGTDTQYF.

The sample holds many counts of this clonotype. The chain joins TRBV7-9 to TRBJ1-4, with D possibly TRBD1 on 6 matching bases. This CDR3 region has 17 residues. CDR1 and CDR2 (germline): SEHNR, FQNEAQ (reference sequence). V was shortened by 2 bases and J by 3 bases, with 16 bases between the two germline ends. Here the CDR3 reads CASSLLRGTSSNEKLFF. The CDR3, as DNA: TGTGCCAGCAGCTTACTGAGGGGGACCTCTTCTAATGAAAAACTGTTTTTT.

CDR3: CASSVAAAVQETQYF. The CDR3 region has the DNA TGTGCCAGCAGCGTAGCGGCCGCCGTCCAAGAGACCCAGTACTTC. V gene TRBV9 combines with J gene TRBJ2-5; D not certain. Trimming stripped 0 bases from V and 1 base from J, with 10 bases between. CDR3 length equals 15 residues. CDR1 is SGDLS and CDR2 is YYNGEE in the germline V gene.

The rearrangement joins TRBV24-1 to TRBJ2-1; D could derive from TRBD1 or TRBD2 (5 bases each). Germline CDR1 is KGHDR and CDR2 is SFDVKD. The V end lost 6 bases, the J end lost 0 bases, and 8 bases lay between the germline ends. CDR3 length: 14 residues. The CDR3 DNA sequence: TGTGCCACCAGTCCCGGGGCCTCCTACAATGAGCAGTTCTTC. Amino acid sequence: CATSPGASYNEQFF.

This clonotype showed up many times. CDR3 protein: CASSLSLTGYSNTGELFF. In DNA, the CDR3 is TGTGCCAGCAGCTTATCTCTGACAGGGTACTCGAACACCGGGGAGCTGTTTTTT. The chain uses TRBV11-2 and TRBJ2-2; 7 positions agree with TRBD1. V was pared by 2 bases and J by 0 bases, with 9 bases of the junction left unmatched. This CDR3 has 18 residues. Germline V lookup: CDR1 SGHAT, CDR2 FQNNGV.

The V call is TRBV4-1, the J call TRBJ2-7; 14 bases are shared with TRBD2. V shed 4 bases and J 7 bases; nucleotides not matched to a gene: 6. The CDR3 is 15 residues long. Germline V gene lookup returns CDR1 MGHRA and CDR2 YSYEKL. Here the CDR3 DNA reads TGCGCCAGCAGCCTGGGACTAGCGGGAGCAAGGGAGCAGTACTTC. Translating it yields CASSLGLAGAREQYF.

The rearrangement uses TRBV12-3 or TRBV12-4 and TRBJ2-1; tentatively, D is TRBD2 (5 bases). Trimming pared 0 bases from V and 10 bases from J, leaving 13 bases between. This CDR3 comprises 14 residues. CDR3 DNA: TGTGCCAGCAGTTTAGCGGGAGCCCCTCGGGAGCAGTTCTTC. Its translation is CASSLAGAPREQFF.

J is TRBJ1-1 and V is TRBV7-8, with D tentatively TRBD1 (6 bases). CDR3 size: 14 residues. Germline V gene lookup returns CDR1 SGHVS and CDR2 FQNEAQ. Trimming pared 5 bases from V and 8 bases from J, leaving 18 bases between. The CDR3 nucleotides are TGTGCCAGCAGCGCGTCCGGGACATGGGCAGAAGCTTTCTTT. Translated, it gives CASSASGTWAEAFF.